This T cell receptor beta chain was captured in a study of radiotherapy plus CTLA-4 blockade in lung cancer. Study context: An objective response was seen in 15% to 20% of patients, and disease control in less than 40%. The study's findings and limits: The authors reported that early blood T cell clone dynamics, with interferon-beta, best predicted response. Clones of tumor-derived TCRs expanded in blood after radiotherapy plus ipilimumab.

A word on this clone: Its specificity is unknown.

It was focal radiation plus CTLA-4 blockade with ipilimumab that patients with chemo-refractory metastatic non-small-cell lung cancer received. This table comes from immunoSEQ multiplex PCR, and its TCRdb copy is limited to in-frame clones, with some not included. Of 85,000 to 120,000 clones in the sample, approximately 81% were seen once. The CDR3 loop spans 12 amino acids. V dropped 4 bases and J dropped 8; count of bases not matched to a gene: 3. Germline V gene sequence: CDR1 SGHTA, CDR2 FQGTGA. The TCR was taken from a human donor with non-small cell lung cancer that progressed on radiotherapy plus ipilimumab. Some clones in this sample may be carry-over from other donors' samples. V and J are TRBV7-3 and TRBJ2-3, with 7 bases that match TRBD2. The sequencing here drew on peripheral blood, taken from a patient treated with radiotherapy plus ipilimumab. The CDR3 sequence is CASSSGLSTQYF. The CDR3, as DNA: TGTGCCAGCAGCTCGGGACTAAGTACGCAGTATTTT.